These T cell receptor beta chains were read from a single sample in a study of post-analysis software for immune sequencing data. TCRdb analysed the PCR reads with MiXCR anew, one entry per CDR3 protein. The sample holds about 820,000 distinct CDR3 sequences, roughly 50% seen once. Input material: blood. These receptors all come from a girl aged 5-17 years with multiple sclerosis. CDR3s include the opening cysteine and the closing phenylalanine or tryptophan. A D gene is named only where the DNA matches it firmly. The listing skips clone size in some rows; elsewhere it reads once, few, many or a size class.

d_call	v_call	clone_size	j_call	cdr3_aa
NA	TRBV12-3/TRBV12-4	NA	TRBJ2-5	CASSLALDRGPETQYF
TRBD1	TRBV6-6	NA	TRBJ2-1	CASSYRLPGQGAYEQFF
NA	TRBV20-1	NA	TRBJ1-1	CSTGPNTEAFF
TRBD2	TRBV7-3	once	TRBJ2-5	CASSFPVWTSGEDETQYF
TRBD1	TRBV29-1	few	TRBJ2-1	CSVEGLTGTGSYNEQFF
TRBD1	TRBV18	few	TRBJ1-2	CASSPRQGASYGYTF
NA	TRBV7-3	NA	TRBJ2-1	CASSQTIRQHNEQFF
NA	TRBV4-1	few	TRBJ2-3	CASSQGLSSTDTQYF
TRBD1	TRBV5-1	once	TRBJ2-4	CASSLGDREGKNIQYF
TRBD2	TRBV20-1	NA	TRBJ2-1	CSAISGRAIIDEQFF
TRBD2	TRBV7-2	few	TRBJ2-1	CASGRSGLQRIEQFF
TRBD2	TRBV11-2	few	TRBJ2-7	CASSLAPSGRARAYEQYF
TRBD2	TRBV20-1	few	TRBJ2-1	CSARTTSGENEQFF
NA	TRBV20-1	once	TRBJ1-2	CSARDIANYGYTF
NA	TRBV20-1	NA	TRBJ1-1	CSARSSRASPDNTEAFF
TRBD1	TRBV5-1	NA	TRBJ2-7	CASSLGQGIHYEQYF
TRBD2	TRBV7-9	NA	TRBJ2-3	CASSRRGASGMVADTQYF
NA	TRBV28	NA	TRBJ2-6	CASSPPGHFSSGANVLTF
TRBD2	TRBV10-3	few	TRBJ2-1	CAISETSGGSEQFF
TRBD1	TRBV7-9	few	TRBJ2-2	CASSTVTGGNTGELFF
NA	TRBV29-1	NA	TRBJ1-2	CSVTTAYGYTF
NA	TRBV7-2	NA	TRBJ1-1	CASSFDSGLEAFF
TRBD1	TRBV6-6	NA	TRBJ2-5	CASSPFWDRAIQETQYF
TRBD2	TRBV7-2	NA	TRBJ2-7	CACSLAGVTYEQYF
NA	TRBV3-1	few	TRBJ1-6	CASGAHDNSPLHF
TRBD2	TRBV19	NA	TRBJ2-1	CASSILGGKSSYNEQFF
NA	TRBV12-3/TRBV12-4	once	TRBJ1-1	CASSLARPLRQQNTEAFF
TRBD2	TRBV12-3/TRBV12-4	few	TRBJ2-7	CASSLPAGGPLSYEQYF
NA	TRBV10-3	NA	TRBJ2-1	CAISEIHNEQFF
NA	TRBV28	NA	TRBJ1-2	CASRITATVGYTF
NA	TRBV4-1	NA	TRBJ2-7	CASSLNEGFGAPYEQYF
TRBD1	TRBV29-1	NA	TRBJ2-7	CSVGQGRNEQYF